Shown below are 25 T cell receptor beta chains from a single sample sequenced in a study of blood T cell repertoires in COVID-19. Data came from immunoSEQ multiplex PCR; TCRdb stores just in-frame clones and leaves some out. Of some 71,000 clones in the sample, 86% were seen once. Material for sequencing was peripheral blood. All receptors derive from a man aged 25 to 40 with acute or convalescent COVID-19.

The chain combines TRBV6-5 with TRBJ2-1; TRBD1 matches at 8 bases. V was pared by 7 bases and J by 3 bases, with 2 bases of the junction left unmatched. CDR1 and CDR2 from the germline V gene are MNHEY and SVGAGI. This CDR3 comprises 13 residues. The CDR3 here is CASTGGRYNEQFF. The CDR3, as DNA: TGTGCCAGCACAGGGGGCCGCTACAATGAGCAGTTCTTC.

This CDR3 reads CSASSGGGYTF. As DNA, the CDR3 is TGCAGTGCTAGTTCCGGGGGGGGCTACACCTTC. The chain combines TRBV20-1 with TRBJ1-2; D possibly corresponds to TRBD1 (5 bases). This CDR3 spans 11 amino acids. Trimming pared 3 bases from V and 8 bases from J, leaving 10 bases between. Germline V gives CDR1 DFQATT, CDR2 SNEGSKA (reference sequence).

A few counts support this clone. CDR3 sequence: CALQRGGSSYEQYF. The CDR3 DNA reads TGTGCCCTACAGCGGGGTGGGAGCTCCTACGAGCAGTACTTC. The chain has TRBV30 and TRBJ2-7; 7 bases are a match to TRBD2. CDR1 and CDR2 (germline): GTSNPN, SVGIG (reference sequence). The CDR3 loop spans 14 amino acids. J lost 0 bases, V lost 8 bases, and 10 bases had no gene match.

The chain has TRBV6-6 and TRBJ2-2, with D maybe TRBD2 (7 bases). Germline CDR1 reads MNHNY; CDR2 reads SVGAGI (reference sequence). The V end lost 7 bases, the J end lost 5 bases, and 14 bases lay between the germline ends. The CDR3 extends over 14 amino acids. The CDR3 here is CASTPRGGTGELFF. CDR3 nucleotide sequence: TGTGCCAGCACCCCAAGGGGGGGGACCGGGGAGCTGTTTTTT.

CDR3 DNA: TGTGCCAGCAGTTCCCTGGGACTAGTTGGCGAGCAGTACTTC. Amino acid sequence: CASSSLGLVGEQYF. J is TRBJ2-7 and V is TRBV7-2, with 8 bases that match TRBD2. Losses at the gene ends were 6 bases for V and 6 bases for J; bases not matched to a gene: 10. Germline CDR1 and CDR2: SGHTA and FQGNSA. The CDR3 is 14 amino acids.

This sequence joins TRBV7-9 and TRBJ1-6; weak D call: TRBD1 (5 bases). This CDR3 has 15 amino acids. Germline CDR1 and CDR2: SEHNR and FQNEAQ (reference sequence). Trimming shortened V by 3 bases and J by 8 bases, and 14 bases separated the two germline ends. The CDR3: CASSLDVWGHSPLHF. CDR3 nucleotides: TGTGCCAGCAGCTTGGACGTTTGGGGCCATTCACCCCTCCACTTT.

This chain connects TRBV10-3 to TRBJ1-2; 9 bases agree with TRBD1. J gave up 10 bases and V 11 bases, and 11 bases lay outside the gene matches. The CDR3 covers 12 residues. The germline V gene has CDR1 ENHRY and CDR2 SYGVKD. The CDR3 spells CAGRQGVVDYTF. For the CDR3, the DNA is TGTGCCGGCAGACAGGGGGTAGTCGACTACACCTTC.

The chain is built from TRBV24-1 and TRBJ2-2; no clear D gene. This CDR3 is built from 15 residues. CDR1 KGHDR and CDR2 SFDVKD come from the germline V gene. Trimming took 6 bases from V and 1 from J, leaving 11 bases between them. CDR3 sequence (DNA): TGTGCCACCAGTCTGTCTGCCGGGAACACCGGGGAGCTGTTTTTT. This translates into CATSLSAGNTGELFF.

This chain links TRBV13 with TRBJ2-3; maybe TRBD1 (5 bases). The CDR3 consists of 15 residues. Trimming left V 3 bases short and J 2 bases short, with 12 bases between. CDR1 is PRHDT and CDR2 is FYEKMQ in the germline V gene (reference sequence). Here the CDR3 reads CASSFRDRNTDTQYF. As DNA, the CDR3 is TGTGCCAGCAGCTTTCGTGACAGAAACACAGATACGCAGTATTTT.

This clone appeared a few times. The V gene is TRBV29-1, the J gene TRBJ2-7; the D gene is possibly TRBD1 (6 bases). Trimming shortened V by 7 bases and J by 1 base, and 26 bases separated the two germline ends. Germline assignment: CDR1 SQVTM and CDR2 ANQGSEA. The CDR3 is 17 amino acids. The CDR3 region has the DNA TGCAGCGCCCTGGCTGCAGGGGTCGTTCCAACTTCCTACGAGCAGTACTTC. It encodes CSALAAGVVPTSYEQYF.

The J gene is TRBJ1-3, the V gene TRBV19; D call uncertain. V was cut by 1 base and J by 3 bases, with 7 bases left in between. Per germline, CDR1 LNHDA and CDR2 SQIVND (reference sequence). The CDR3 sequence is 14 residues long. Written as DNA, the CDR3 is TGTGCCAGTAGTATAGCCGGGAATGGAAACACCATATATTTT. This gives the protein CASSIAGNGNTIYF.

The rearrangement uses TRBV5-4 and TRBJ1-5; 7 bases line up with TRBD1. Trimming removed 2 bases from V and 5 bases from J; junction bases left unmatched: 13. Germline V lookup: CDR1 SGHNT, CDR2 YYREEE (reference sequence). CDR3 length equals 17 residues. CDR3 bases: TGTGCCAGCAGCTTTCGACCGGGACAGCCGAATTATCAGCCCCAGCATTTT. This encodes CASSFRPGQPNYQPQHF.

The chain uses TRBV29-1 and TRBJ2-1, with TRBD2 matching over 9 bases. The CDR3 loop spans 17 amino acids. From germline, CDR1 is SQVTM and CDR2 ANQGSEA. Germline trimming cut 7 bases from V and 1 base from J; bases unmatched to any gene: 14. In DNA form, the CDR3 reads TGCAGCGCCTTAACCGGAACTAGCGGGCGTTCCTACAATGAGCAGTTCTTC. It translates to CSALTGTSGRSYNEQFF.

In nucleotides, the CDR3 is TGTGCCAGCAGCTTCCCCATTGGACAGGGGATAGTAACAGATACGCAGTATTTT. Its protein is CASSFPIGQGIVTDTQYF. The chain joins TRBV7-9 to TRBJ2-3, with 9 nucleotides matching TRBD1. Per germline, CDR1 SEHNR and CDR2 FQNEAQ (reference sequence). Unmatched junction bases numbered 13, after V lost 3 bases and J lost 3 bases. This CDR3 is built from 18 residues.

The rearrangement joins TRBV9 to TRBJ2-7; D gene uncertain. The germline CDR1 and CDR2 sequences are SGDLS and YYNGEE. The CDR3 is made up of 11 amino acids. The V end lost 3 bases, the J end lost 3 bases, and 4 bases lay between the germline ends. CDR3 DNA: TGTGCCAGCAGCGACAACTACGAGCAGTACTTC. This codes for CASSDNYEQYF.

CDR3 sequence: CASSLTVETEAFF. DNA for the CDR3: TGTGCCAGCAGTTTAACGGTGGAGACTGAAGCTTTCTTT. The rearrangement uses TRBV6-2 or TRBV6-3 and TRBJ1-1; the D is unclear. Germline V lookup: CDR1 MNHEY, CDR2 SVGEGT. The length of the CDR3 is 13 residues. V was trimmed by 4 bases and J by 5 bases, leaving 11 bases between them.

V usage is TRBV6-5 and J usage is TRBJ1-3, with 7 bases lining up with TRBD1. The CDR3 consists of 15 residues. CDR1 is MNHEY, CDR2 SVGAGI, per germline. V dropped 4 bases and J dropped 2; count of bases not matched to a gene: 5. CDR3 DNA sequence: TGTGCCAGCAGTTTCTCGACAGGGCCTGGAAACACCATATATTTT. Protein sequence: CASSFSTGPGNTIYF.

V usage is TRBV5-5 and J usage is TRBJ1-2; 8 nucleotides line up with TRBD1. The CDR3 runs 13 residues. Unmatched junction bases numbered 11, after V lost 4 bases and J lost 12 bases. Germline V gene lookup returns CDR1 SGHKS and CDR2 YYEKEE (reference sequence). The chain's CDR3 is CASSLSGGALDTF. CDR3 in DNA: TGTGCCAGCAGCCTCTCAGGGGGCGCATTGGACACCTTC.

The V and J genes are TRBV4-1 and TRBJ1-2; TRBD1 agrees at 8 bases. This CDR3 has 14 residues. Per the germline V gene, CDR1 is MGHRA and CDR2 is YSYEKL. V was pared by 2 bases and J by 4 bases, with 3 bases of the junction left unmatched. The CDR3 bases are TGCGCCAGCAGCCAATCGACAGGGGCCTATGGCTACACCTTC. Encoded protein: CASSQSTGAYGYTF.

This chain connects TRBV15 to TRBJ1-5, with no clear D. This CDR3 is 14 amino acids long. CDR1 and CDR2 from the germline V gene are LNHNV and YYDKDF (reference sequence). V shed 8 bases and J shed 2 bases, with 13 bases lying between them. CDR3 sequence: CATQIGGGNQPQHF. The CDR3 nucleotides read TGTGCCACCCAGATCGGAGGTGGCAATCAGCCCCAGCATTTT.

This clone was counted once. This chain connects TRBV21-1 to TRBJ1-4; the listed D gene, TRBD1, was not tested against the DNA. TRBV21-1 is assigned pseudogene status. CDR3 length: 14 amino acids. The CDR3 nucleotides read TGTGCCAGCGACCGCGGGACAGCTAATGAAAAACTGTTTTTT. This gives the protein CASDRGTANEKLFF.

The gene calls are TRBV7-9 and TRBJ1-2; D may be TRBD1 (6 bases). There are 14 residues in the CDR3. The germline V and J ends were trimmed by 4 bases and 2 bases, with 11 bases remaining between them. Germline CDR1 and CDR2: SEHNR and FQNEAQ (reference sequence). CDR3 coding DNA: TGTGCCAGCAGCTCGGAGGGGGGGAACTATGGCTACACCTTC. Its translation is CASSSEGGNYGYTF. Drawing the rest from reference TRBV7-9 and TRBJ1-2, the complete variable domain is DTGVSQNPRHKITKRGQNVTFRCDPISEHNRLYWYRQTLGQGPEFLTYFQNEAQLEKSRLLSDRFSAERPKGSFSTLEIQRTEQGDSAMYLCASSSEGGNYGYTFGSGTRLTVV.

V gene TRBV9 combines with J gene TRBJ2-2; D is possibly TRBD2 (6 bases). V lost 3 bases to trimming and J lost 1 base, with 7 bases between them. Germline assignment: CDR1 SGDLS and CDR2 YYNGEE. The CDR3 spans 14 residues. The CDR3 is CASSAGGNTGELFF. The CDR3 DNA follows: TGTGCCAGCAGCGCCGGGGGGAACACCGGGGAGCTGTTTTTT.

DNA of the CDR3: TGTGCCAGCAGCTTCACAGGGGGGGTAAAACTGTTTTTT. Amino acids: CASSFTGGVKLFF. The chain has TRBV11-2 and TRBJ1-4; 8 bases are a match to TRBD1. Germline V gene lookup returns CDR1 SGHAT and CDR2 FQNNGV. V lost 3 bases and J lost 10; bases outside the gene matches: 4. This CDR3 contains 13 residues.

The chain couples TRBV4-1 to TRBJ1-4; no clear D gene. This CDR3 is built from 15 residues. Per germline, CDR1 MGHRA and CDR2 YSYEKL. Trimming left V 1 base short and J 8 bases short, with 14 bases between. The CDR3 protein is CASSQVAGIGEKLFF. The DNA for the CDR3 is TGCGCCAGCAGCCAAGTGGCGGGGATAGGGGAAAAACTGTTTTTT.